A single sample gave rise to the 9 T cell receptor beta chains below, sequenced in a study of cytomegalovirus exposure and HLA in healthy donors (dated by TCRdb to about 2017). Library preparation employed the immunoSEQ multiplex PCR assay. For the multiplex PCR, a mixture combining 60 forward primers for TCR Vbeta segments and 13 reverse primers for TCR Jbeta segments was used. The immuneACCESS repertoire file appears here via TCRdb, limited to in-frame rearrangements. These files lack a portion of the clones; in checked studies, under half of the deficit traces to unresolved V genes, and the cause of the others is not known. The sample table contains about 140,000 clones; only one count was recorded for around 59% of them. The ten largest clones take up around 1.9% of the sample. Material for sequencing was PBMCs. Source of these receptors: a male donor in good health and CMV-seronegative.

The chain has TRBV10-3 and TRBJ1-1, with 7 nucleotides matching TRBD1. V trimming: 9 bases; J trimming: 3 bases; junction bases outside the gene matches: 13. The germline V gene encodes CDR1 ENHRY and CDR2 SYGVKD. The length of the CDR3 is 15 residues. The CDR3 coding sequence is TGTGCCATTGGCCAGGACAGGAAGGGGTACACTGAAGCTTTCTTT. Protein: CAIGQDRKGYTEAFF.

This chain links TRBV28 with TRBJ1-2; 10 nucleotides align to TRBD1. The germline CDR1 and CDR2 sequences are MDHEN and SYDVKM. This CDR3 spans 15 amino acids. The V segment lost 4 bases and the J segment 5 bases; nucleotides outside the gene matches: 7. CDR3: CASSSYGQGDYGYTF. CDR3 DNA: TGTGCCAGCAGTTCTTACGGACAGGGGGATTATGGCTACACCTTC.

The chain carries TRBV18 and TRBJ1-6; D is ambiguous. V was cut by 3 bases and J by 1 base, with 16 bases left in between. Germline V CDR1 and CDR2: KGHSH, LQKENI. The CDR3 is 18 amino acids. The CDR3 here is CASSPTGYGSSYNSPLHF. The CDR3 DNA reads as TGTGCCAGCTCACCCACTGGATATGGGAGTTCCTATAATTCACCCCTCCACTTT.

This clone showed up just a few times. The rearrangement links TRBV6-1 to TRBJ2-5; D ambiguous. The V and J ends lost 7 bases and 5 bases respectively, with 14 bases between them. The CDR3 length is 13 residues. Germline values: CDR1 MNHNS, CDR2 SASEGT. The CDR3 sequence: CASTRGGEETQYF. The DNA for the CDR3 is TGTGCCAGCACCCGCGGCGGTGAGGAGACCCAGTACTTC.

The CDR3 loop reads CASSLVLLADTQYF. Here the CDR3 DNA reads TGTGCCAGCAGCTTAGTCCTCCTCGCAGATACGCAGTATTTT. V and J are TRBV7-9 and TRBJ2-3; D is unresolved. Trimming pared 1 base from V and 4 bases from J, leaving 9 bases between. CDR3 length: 14 residues. Germline assignment: CDR1 SEHNR and CDR2 FQNEAQ (reference sequence).

The chain employs TRBV7-2 and TRBJ1-1; D might be TRBD1 (5 bases). The CDR3 length is 13 residues. Trimming pared 5 bases from V and 5 bases from J, leaving 12 bases between. The germline V gene has CDR1 SGHTA and CDR2 FQGNSA. CDR3 bases: TGTGCCAGCAGCCCACAGGAAAGGACTGAAGCTTTCTTT. Translated, it gives CASSPQERTEAFF.

J is TRBJ2-5 and V is TRBV5-6, with no clear D. Judging by the DNA end, TRBJ2-7 fits better; the J call may be wrong. Germline V CDR1 and CDR2: SGHDT, YYEEEE. The length of the CDR3 is 11 residues. Here the CDR3 DNA reads TGTGCCAGCAGCTTGGACTACGAGCAGTACTTC. Protein sequence: CASSLDYEQYF.

The chain joins TRBV6-1 to TRBJ1-4; 9 bases are shared with TRBD1. The CDR3 sequence is 17 residues long. Germline V CDR1 and CDR2: MNHNS, SASEGT. The junction had 6 bases not matched to a gene; V was cut back by 4 bases and J by 0 bases. Written as DNA, the CDR3 is TGTGCCAGCAGTGCGGGACAGGGCTTTGCAACTAATGAAAAACTGTTTTTT. It yields the protein CASSAGQGFATNEKLFF.

The chain carries TRBV11-3 and TRBJ2-5, with D unresolved. The DNA end is a closer match to TRBJ2-7, so the J assignment may be wrong. The CDR3 is 13 amino acids. Germline lookup yields CDR1 SGHNT and CDR2 YENEEA. The CDR3 sequence is CASSLVAGYEQYF. The DNA of the CDR3 is TGTGCCAGCAGCTTAGTTGCAGGCTACGAGCAGTACTTC.